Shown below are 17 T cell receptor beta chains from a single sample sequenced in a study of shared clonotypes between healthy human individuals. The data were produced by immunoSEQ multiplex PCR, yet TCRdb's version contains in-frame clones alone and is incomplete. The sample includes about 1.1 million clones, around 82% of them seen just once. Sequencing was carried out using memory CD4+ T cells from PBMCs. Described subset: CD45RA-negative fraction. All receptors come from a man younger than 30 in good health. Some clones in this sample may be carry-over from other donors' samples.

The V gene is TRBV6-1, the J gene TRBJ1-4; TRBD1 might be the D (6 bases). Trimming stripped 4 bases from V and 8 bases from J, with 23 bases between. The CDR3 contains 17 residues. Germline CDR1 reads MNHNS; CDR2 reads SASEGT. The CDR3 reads CASSAGRGGQLREKLFF. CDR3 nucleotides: TGTGCCAGCAGTGCGGGACGGGGAGGACAGCTTCGCGAAAAACTGTTTTTT.

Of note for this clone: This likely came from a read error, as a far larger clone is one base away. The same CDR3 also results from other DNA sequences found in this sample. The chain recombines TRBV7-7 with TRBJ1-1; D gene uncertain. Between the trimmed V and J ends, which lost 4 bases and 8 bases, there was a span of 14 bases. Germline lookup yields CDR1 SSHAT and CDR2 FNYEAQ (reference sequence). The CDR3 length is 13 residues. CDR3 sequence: CASSSDRDGEAFF. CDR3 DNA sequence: TGTGCCAGCAGCTCAGATAGGGATGGAGAAGCTTTCTTT.

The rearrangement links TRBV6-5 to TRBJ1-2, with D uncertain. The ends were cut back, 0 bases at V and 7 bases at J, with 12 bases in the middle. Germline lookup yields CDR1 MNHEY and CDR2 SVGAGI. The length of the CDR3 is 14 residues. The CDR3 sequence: CASSYSGPLAGYTF. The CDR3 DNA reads TGTGCCAGCAGTTACTCGGGCCCACTGGCTGGCTACACCTTC.

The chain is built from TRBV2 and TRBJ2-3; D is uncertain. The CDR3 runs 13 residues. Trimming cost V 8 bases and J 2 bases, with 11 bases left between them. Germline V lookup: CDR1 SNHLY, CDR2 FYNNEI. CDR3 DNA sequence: TGTGCCAGCCTCACGGGTTACACAGATACGCAGTATTTT. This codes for CASLTGYTDTQYF.

The CDR3 DNA sequence: TGTGCCAGCAGCCATACTAGGTACGGGGCCAACGTCCTGACTTTC. Translation: CASSHTRYGANVLTF. This chain uses TRBV14 with TRBJ2-6; D is perhaps TRBD2 (5 bases). The CDR3 is 15 amino acids. Trimming stripped 3 bases from V and 4 bases from J, with 10 bases between. In germline, CDR1 is SGHDN, CDR2 FVKESK.

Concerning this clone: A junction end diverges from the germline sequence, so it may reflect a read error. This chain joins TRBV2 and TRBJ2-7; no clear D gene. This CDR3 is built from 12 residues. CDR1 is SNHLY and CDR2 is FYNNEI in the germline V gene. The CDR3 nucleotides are TGTGCCATCAGTGAGTCCTCCTACGAGCAGTACTTC. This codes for CAISESSYEQYF.

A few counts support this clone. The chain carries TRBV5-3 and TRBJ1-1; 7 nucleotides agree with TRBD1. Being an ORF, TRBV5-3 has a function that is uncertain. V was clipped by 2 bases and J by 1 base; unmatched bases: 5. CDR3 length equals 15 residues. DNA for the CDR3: TGTGCCAGAAGCTTACTGGACAGGCCGAACACTGAAGCTTTCTTT. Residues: CARSLLDRPNTEAFF.

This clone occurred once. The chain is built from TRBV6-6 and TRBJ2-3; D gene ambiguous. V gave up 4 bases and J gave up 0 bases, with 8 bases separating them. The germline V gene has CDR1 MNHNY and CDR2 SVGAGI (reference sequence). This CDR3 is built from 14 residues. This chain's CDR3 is CASSSGPSTDTQYF. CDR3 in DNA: TGTGCCAGCAGTTCTGGGCCTAGCACAGATACGCAGTATTTT.

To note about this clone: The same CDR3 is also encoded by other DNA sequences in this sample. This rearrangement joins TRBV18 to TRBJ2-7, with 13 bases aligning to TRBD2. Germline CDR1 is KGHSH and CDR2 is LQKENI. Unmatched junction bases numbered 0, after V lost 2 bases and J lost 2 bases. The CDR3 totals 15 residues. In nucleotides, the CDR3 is TGTGCCAGCTCACCAGGACTAGCGGGAGCCTACGAGCAGTACTTC. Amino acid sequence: CASSPGLAGAYEQYF.

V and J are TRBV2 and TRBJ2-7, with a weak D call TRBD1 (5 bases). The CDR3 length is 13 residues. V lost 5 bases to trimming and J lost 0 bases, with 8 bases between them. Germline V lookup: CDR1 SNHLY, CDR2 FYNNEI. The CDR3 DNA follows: TGTGCCAGCAGTCTGGACACCTCCTACGAGCAGTACTTC. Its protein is CASSLDTSYEQYF.

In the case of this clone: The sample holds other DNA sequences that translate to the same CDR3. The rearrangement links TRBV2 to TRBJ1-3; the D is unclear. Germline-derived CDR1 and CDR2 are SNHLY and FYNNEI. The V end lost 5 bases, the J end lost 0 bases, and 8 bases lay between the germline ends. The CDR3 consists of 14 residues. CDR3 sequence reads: CASSRKSSGNTIYF. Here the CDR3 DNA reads TGTGCCAGCAGTAGAAAAAGCTCTGGAAACACCATATATTTT.

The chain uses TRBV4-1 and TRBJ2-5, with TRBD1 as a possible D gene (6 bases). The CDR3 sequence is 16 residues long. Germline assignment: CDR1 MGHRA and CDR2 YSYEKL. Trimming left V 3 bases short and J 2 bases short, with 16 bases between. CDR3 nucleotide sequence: TGCGCCAGCAGCCAGGCCAGGACAGCGGAGCAAGAGACCCAGTACTTC. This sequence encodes CASSQARTAEQETQYF.

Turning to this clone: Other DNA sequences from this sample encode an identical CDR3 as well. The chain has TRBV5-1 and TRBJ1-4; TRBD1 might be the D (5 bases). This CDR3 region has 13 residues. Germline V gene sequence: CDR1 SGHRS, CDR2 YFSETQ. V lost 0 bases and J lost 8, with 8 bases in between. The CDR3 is CASSLGQREKLFF. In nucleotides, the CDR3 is TGCGCCAGCAGCTTGGGACAGCGGGAAAAACTGTTTTTT.

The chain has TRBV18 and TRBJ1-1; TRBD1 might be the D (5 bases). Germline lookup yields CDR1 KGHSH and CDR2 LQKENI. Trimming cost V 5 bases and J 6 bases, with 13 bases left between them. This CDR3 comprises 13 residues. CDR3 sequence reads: CASSGTSRSEAFF. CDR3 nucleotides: TGTGCCAGCTCAGGGACCTCAAGGTCTGAAGCTTTCTTT.

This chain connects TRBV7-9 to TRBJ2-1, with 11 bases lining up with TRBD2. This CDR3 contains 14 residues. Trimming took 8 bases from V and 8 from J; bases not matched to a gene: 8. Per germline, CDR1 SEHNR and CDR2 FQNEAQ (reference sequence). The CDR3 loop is CASGDSGRVYEQFF. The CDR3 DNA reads TGTGCCAGCGGAGATAGCGGGAGGGTTTATGAGCAGTTCTTC.

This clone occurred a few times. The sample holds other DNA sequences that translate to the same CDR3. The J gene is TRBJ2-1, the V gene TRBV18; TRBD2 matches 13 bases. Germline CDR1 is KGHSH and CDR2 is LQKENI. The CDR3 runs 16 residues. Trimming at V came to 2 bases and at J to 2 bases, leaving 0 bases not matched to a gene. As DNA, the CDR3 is TGTGCCAGCTCACCAGGACTAGCGGGAGCCTACAATGAGCAGTTCTTC. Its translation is CASSPGLAGAYNEQFF.

CDR3 amino acids: CACDRSAEVAFF. The CDR3 nucleotides are TGTGCCTGTGACAGGTCCGCGGAGGTGGCTTTCTTT. The chain is built from TRBV30 and TRBJ1-1; tentatively, D is TRBD1 (6 bases). V dropped 6 bases and J dropped 11 bases, with 19 bases sitting between them. The CDR3 contains 12 residues. CDR1 and CDR2 (germline): GTSNPN, SVGIG (reference sequence).